These T cell receptor beta chains were read from a single sample in a study of cytomegalovirus exposure and HLA in healthy donors. Clones were sequenced by immunoSEQ multiplex PCR, and TCRdb holds only the in-frame ones, with some missing. In all, the sample yields approximately 130,000 clones. The sample was PBMCs. These receptors all stem from a woman aged 60-70 years in good health and CMV-seronegative. CDR3s include the opening cysteine and the closing phenylalanine or tryptophan. Fields, in order: V gene, CDR3 length, J gene, D gene, CDR3 DNA, CDR3 protein. A D gene is named only where the DNA matches it firmly.

TRBV10-2	11	TRBJ2-3	.	TGCGCCACTACAGGCACAGATACGCAGTATTTT	CATTGTDTQYF
TRBV29-1	18	TRBJ2-1	TRBD2	TGCAGCGTTGCGGGACTAGCGGGTGGTACGAGCTCCTACAATGAGCAGTTCTTC	CSVAGLAGGTSSYNEQFF
TRBV4-1	15	TRBJ2-7	.	TGCGCCAGCAGCCAAGTCCAGGGGAATAGGTACGAGCAGTACTTC	CASSQVQGNRYEQYF
TRBV11-3	13	TRBJ2-2	.	TGTGCCAGCAGCACAAACAACACCGGGGAGCTGTTTTTT	CASSTNNTGELFF
TRBV29-1	13	TRBJ2-1	.	TGCAGCTCGAAGGACTCCCTCGCCAATGAGCAGTTCTTC	CSSKDSLANEQFF
TRBV10-3	15	TRBJ2-3	TRBD2	TGTGCCATCACCCGAGCGGGAGGAGGAGCGGATGCGCAGTATTTT	CAITRAGGGADAQYF
TRBV5-4	16	TRBJ2-3	TRBD2	TGTGCCAGCAGCTTGGGGGTAGCGGGAGCACCAGATACGCAGTATTTT	CASSLGVAGAPDTQYF
TRBV6-6	15	TRBJ2-1	TRBD2	TGTGCCAGCAGTTACTTTAGCGGGGGAGGCAATGAGCAGTTCTTC	CASSYFSGGGNEQFF
TRBV6-1	16	TRBJ2-3	TRBD2	TGTGCCAGCAGTGACTGGGGGGGACGGGGGACAGATACGCAGTATTTT	CASSDWGGRGTDTQYF
TRBV9	13	TRBJ2-7	.	TGTGCCAGCAGCGTAGCGCAGGACTACGAGCAGTACTTC	CASSVAQDYEQYF
TRBV7-9	16	TRBJ2-3	.	TGTGCCAGCAGCTTAGAGAGGGCAGGGGGGACAGATACGCAGTATTTT	CASSLERAGGTDTQYF
TRBV19	14	TRBJ1-6	TRBD1	TGTGCCAGTAGCACCACAGGGGGAGGTTCACCCCTCCACTTT	CASSTTGGGSPLHF
TRBV29-1	12	TRBJ1-2	TRBD1	TGCAGCGTTCAGGGGGCACTCTATGGCTACACCTTC	CSVQGALYGYTF
TRBV9	17	TRBJ2-1	TRBD2	TGTGCCAGCAGCCTAACCGCCGGGGCTAGCGGTTACAATGAGCAGTTCTTC	CASSLTAGASGYNEQFF
TRBV6-1	14	TRBJ1-2	.	TGTGCCAGCAGTGAATGGGGCGGGGGACGCGGCTACACCTTC	CASSEWGGGRGYTF
TRBV5-1	12	TRBJ2-7	.	TGCGCCAGCAGCTCGGACAGTTACGAGCAGTACTTC	CASSSDSYEQYF
TRBV6-4	16	TRBJ2-1	.	TGTGCCAGCAGTTTTTCTAGCATACCCCTTGGCAATGAGCAGTTCTTC	CASSFSSIPLGNEQFF
TRBV5-6	16	TRBJ1-5	.	TGTGCCAGCAGCTCCCGTGGGGGAGGAGACAATCAGCCCCAGCATTTT	CASSSRGGGDNQPQHF
TRBV4-1	14	TRBJ2-1	.	TGCGCCAGCAGCCAAGAACCGGGGGGCGAGAATCCGTTCTTC	CASSQEPGGENPFF
TRBV2	16	TRBJ1-1	.	TGTGCCAGCAGTGAAGGGGTAGTCGGCAGGCTCACTGAAGCTTTCTTT	CASSEGVVGRLTEAFF
TRBV29-1	16	TRBJ2-3	.	.	CSVLGMGGRSTDTQYF
TRBV5-6	13	TRBJ1-2	TRBD1	TGTGCCAGCAGCTACAGGGGACACTATGGCTACACCTTC	CASSYRGHYGYTF
TRBV9	17	TRBJ2-5	TRBD2	TGTGCCAGCAGCCCTAGTGGGTCCCCGGGGGGGCAGGAGACCCAGTACTTC	CASSPSGSPGGQETQYF
TRBV4-1	16	TRBJ2-5	TRBD2	TGCGCCAGCAGCCTGACTAGCGGGGGGACACAAGAGACCCAGTACTTC	CASSLTSGGTQETQYF
TRBV7-9	14	TRBJ2-3	TRBD2	TGTGCCAGCAGCCGCGGGAGTACAACAGATACGCAGTATTTT	CASSRGSTTDTQYF
TRBV7-3	16	TRBJ2-1	TRBD2	TGTGCCAGCAGCGGCGGGGCGGGAGGGCCCCTTAATGAGCAGTTCTTC	CASSGGAGGPLNEQFF
TRBV27	16	TRBJ2-3	TRBD2	TGTGCCAGCAGTTTGGTACGGGGGGTCAGCACAGATACGCAGTATTTT	CASSLVRGVSTDTQYF
TRBV11-2	17	TRBJ1-1	TRBD1	TGTGCCAGCAGCTTTGGACAGGATATTTCCATGAACACTGAAGCTTTCTTT	CASSFGQDISMNTEAFF
TRBV2	19	TRBJ2-7	.	TGTGCCAGCAGTGATAGAAGCGTTCCGAACTCCGGGGTCCTCGGCGAGCAGTACTTC	CASSDRSVPNSGVLGEQYF
TRBV2	13	TRBJ1-2	.	TGTGCCAGCAGTGAAGCGAGGGTTGGTGGCTACACCTTC	CASSEARVGGYTF
TRBV10-3	14	TRBJ1-3	TRBD1	TGTGCCACAAAACGGGACAGCTACCCGGGCACCATATATTTT	CATKRDSYPGTIYF
TRBV28	13	TRBJ1-3	TRBD1	TGTGCCAGCAGTTGGACAGGGGGAAACACCATATATTTT	CASSWTGGNTIYF
TRBV4-2	15	TRBJ2-7	TRBD1	TGTGCCAGCAGCACTAGCCGGGACAGGGGATACGAGCAGTACTTC	CASSTSRDRGYEQYF
TRBV2	12	TRBJ2-7	.	TGTGCCACCAGGACGGGAATAGGGGAGCAGTACTTC	CATRTGIGEQYF
TRBV27	14	TRBJ2-7	TRBD1	TGTGCCAGCAGTAGACGACAGGGGGGGTACGAGCAGTACTTC	CASSRRQGGYEQYF
TRBV18	12	TRBJ1-2	TRBD1	TGTGCCAGCTCACCAACAGGGGATGGCTACACCTTC	CASSPTGDGYTF
TRBV19	15	TRBJ2-7	TRBD2	TGTGCCAGTAGTATAATCACTAGCGGCTCCTACGAGCAGTACTTC	CASSIITSGSYEQYF
TRBV28	14	TRBJ1-5	.	TGTGCCAGCAGTTTAATTAGCCCTCATCAGCCCCAGCATTTT	CASSLISPHQPQHF
TRBV5-1	12	TRBJ2-7	.	TGCGCCAGCAGCTTGAGGGGGTACGAGCAGTACTTC	CASSLRGYEQYF
TRBV7-9	12	TRBJ2-1	.	TGTGCCAACAAGCTAGAGGCCAATGAGCAGTTCTTC	CANKLEANEQFF
TRBV14	17	TRBJ2-2	TRBD1	TGTGCCAGCAGCCAAGTGAGGGGGACAGGGGTTCCCGGGGAGCTGTTTTTT	CASSQVRGTGVPGELFF
TRBV19	15	TRBJ1-5	TRBD1	TGTGCCAGTAAATTGACAGGGCCTAGCAATCAGCCCCAGCATTTT	CASKLTGPSNQPQHF
TRBV6-5	15	TRBJ1-2	TRBD1	TGTGCCAGCCGCTCCGGGACAGGGTCTATCTATGGCTACACCTTC	CASRSGTGSIYGYTF
TRBV6-1	11	TRBJ2-5	.	TGTGCCAGCCGGTGGCAAGAGACCCAGTACTTC	CASRWQETQYF
TRBV4-1	18	TRBJ2-1	TRBD2	TGCGCCAGCAGCCAAGTCTCCTCGGGGGGACCATCCTACAATGAGCAGTTCTTC	CASSQVSSGGPSYNEQFF
TRBV25-1	13	TRBJ2-7	.	TGTGCCAGCACACAGGAGCCCGCCTACGAGCAGTACTTC	CASTQEPAYEQYF
TRBV4-1	21	TRBJ2-6	.	TGCGCCAGCAGCCAAGATCTTATAGGGCAGGGTTTTATATCTGGGGCCAACGTCCTGACTTTC	CASSQDLIGQGFISGANVLTF
TRBV5-1	14	TRBJ1-6	.	TGCGCCAGCAGCTTCGAGGGTTCTAATTCACCCCTCCACTTT	CASSFEGSNSPLHF
TRBV29-1	14	TRBJ2-5	.	TGCAGCGTAGGGGGGGCAGGGCCCCGAGAGACCCAGTACTTC	CSVGGAGPRETQYF
TRBV5-1	13	TRBJ2-3	.	TGCGCCAGCAGCTTCCCTAGCACAGATACGCAGTATTTT	CASSFPSTDTQYF
TRBV15	14	TRBJ2-7	.	TGTGCCACCGGTTTGGACAGAATAACCTACGAGCAGTACTTC	CATGLDRITYEQYF
TRBV27	14	TRBJ1-1	.	TGTGCCAGCAGAGAATGGGCCATGAACACTGAAGCTTTCTTT	CASREWAMNTEAFF
TRBV19	14	TRBJ2-6	.	TGTGCCAGTACCGTTAGCTCTGGGGCCAACGTCCTGACTTTC	CASTVSSGANVLTF